This T cell receptor (beta chain) was sequenced during a study of vaccination and CD4 T cells after COVID-19. At the level of the study: The cells in question were stimulated using overlapping spike peptides derived from SARS-CoV-2, HCoV-NL63, HCoV-OC43 and HCoV-229E.

Germline CDR1 is LNHDA and CDR2 is SQIVND (reference sequence). V was cut by 9 bases and J by 5 bases, with 14 bases left in between. The CDR3 is made up of 14 amino acids. The study sequenced cultured CD4+ T cell DNA using the Oncomine TCR Beta short-read assay. TCRdb re-called the PCR reads with MiXCR, one entry per CDR3 protein. Of 8,000 to 13,000 distinct CDR3 sequences listed, 50% to 70% were seen once; the top ten hold 27%. Described treatment: roughly 10-day PBMC culture with coronavirus spike peptide pools or control peptides (ViraFEST assay). Turning to this clonotype: Its cognate antigen is unknown.

The J gene is TRBJ1-6, the V gene TRBV19; D is unresolved. The receptor was derived from a human donor who had recovered from COVID-19. Sequencing was carried out using CD4+ T cells from blood, cultured in vitro. CDR3 in amino acids: CASSWTRDNSPLHF. The DNA of the CDR3 is TGTGCCAGCTCTTGGACGAGAGATAATTCACCCCTCCACTTT.